The 4 T cell receptor beta chains listed next were all sequenced from one sample in a study of CD8 T cells in ankylosing spondylitis. Overall study findings and caveats: A motif in TCR beta, a set of under ten highly homologous variants, appeared characteristic of ankylosing spondylitis blood.

These TCRs are of unknown antigen specificity. One entry per CDR3 protein results from TCRdb running MiXCR on the 5' RACE reads. The sample carries a few hundred thousand distinct CDR3 sequences, about a sixth recorded once. The source material was blood, either unsorted or a sorted T cell fraction (not recorded which). The origin of the receptors is a male donor with ankylosing spondylitis.

The chain uses TRBV29-1 and TRBJ2-7, with TRBD2 matching 10 bases. The germline V gene has CDR1 SQVTM and CDR2 ANQGSEA. This CDR3 comprises 13 residues. Trimming took 6 bases from V and 2 from J; bases not matched to a gene: 4. This CDR3 is CSVRAGGTYEQYF. CDR3 nucleotide sequence: TGCAGCGTGAGAGCGGGAGGGACCTACGAGCAGTACTTC.

This clonotype was recorded a few times. The chain has TRBV6-6 and TRBJ2-7; D may be TRBD1 (5 bases). Trimming removed 2 bases from V and 5 bases from J, with 7 bases in between. Germline V CDR1 and CDR2: MNHNY, SVGAGI (reference sequence). The CDR3 consists of 12 residues. The CDR3 DNA reads TGTGCCAGCAGTTACACAGGCGACGAGCAGTACTTC. It codes for CASSYTGDEQYF.

This clonotype turned up a few times. As DNA, the CDR3 is TGTGCCAGCAGTCCCGCCTACGAGCAGTACTTC. Its protein product is CASSPAYEQYF. This chain uses TRBV12-3 or TRBV12-4 with TRBJ2-7; D call uncertain. The CDR3 runs 11 residues. V shed 5 bases and J shed 2 bases, with 4 bases lying between them.

The chain recombines TRBV19 with TRBJ1-2; D remains unclear. The CDR3 consists of 14 residues. The ends were cut back, 6 bases at V and 5 bases at J, with 16 bases in the middle. Germline V gene data show CDR1 as LNHDA and CDR2 as SQIVND (reference sequence). CDR3 sequence: CASSYDGGGYGYTF. Written as DNA, the CDR3 is TGTGCCAGTAGCTACGACGGCGGAGGATATGGCTACACCTTC.